The 23 T cell receptor beta chains below all came from one sample that was sequenced in a study of molecular identifiers for immune sequencing clone quantification. TCRdb reprocessed the PCR reads with MiXCR, giving one entry per CDR3 protein. This repertoire shows 490,000 or so distinct CDR3 sequences, over 20% found once; its top ten account for approximately 0.84%. The sample comprised naive CD8+ T cells from blood, with Jurkat cell RNA spiked in. Indicated subset: FACS-sorted CD8+CD4-CCR7+CD45RA+ naive T cells. These receptors all come from a human donor in good health. Some libraries in this study had Jurkat cell RNA spiked in.

This clonotype was picked up many times. This sequence joins TRBV7-6 and TRBJ2-7; 7 positions match TRBD2. The J segment lost 5 bases and the V segment lost 4 bases, leaving 5 bases of the junction unmatched. This CDR3 spans 13 amino acids. Germline V gene lookup returns CDR1 SGHVS and CDR2 FNYEAQ. The CDR3 DNA follows: TGTGCCAGCAGCTACGGGGGGTCGGACGAGCAGTACTTC. Its translation is CASSYGGSDEQYF. Full variable domain (missing parts from reference TRBV7-6 and TRBJ2-7): GAGVSQSPRYKVTKRGQDVALRCDPISGHVSLYWYRQALGQGPEFLTYFNYEAQQDKSGLPNDRFSAERPEGSISTLTIQRTEQRDSAMYRCASSYGGSDEQYFGPGTRLTVT.

This sequence joins TRBV4-3 and TRBJ2-7, with TRBD2 matching over 8 bases. The CDR3 length is 16 residues. V lost 1 base to trimming and J lost 7 bases; unmatched junction nucleotides: 12. CDR1 is LGHNA, CDR2 YSLEER, per germline. CDR3 DNA sequence: TGCGCCAGCAGCCAAGTTACTGGCCCGGGGGGGAATGAGCAGTACTTC. Translation gives CASSQVTGPGGNEQYF.

This clonotype was seen a handful of times. The rearrangement joins TRBV2 to TRBJ2-7, with a weak D call TRBD2 (5 bases). The CDR3 extends over 10 amino acids. Germline V gene sequence: CDR1 SNHLY, CDR2 FYNNEI. Trimming shortened V by 7 bases and J by 7 bases, and 8 bases separated the two germline ends. CDR3 loop: CASKSGEQYF. The CDR3 nucleotides are TGTGCCAGCAAATCGGGGGAGCAGTACTTC.

A word on this clonotype: This may arise from a read error, as a much more abundant clone is one base away. The chain carries TRBV20-1 and TRBJ2-7; no clear D. Looked up from germline, CDR1 is DFQATT and CDR2 is SNEGSKA (reference sequence). This CDR3 has 12 residues. CDR3 in amino acids: CSASYGSYERYF. The CDR3 DNA reads as TGCAGTGCTAGTTATGGTTCCTACGAGCGGTACTTC.

As for this clonotype: With a much larger clone just one base away, this may be a read error. The chain employs TRBV7-2 and TRBJ2-1; D is unresolved. The V gene lost 5 bases and the J gene lost 6 bases, with 11 bases spanning the gap. CDR3 length: 13 amino acids. Germline V lookup: CDR1 SGHTA, CDR2 FQGNSA. The CDR3, as DNA: TGTGCCAGCAGCCCCAGGAGACCCAATGAGCAGTTCTTC. Its protein is CASSPRRPNEQFF.

This rearrangement joins TRBV12-3 or TRBV12-4 to TRBJ2-2; a possible D gene is TRBD2 (5 bases). This CDR3 is 14 amino acids long. The V end lost 6 bases, the J end lost 7 bases, and 15 bases lay between the germline ends. The CDR3 is CASRGDLGIGELFF. CDR3 sequence (DNA): TGTGCCAGCAGGGGAGACTTGGGCATCGGGGAGCTGTTTTTT.

Worth noting for this clonotype: Since a much larger clone is just one base distant, this may be a read error. V and J are TRBV6-2 or TRBV6-3 and TRBJ2-5; TRBD1 is a possible D gene (6 bases). Germline CDR1 MNHEY, CDR2 SVGEGT. This CDR3 spans 13 amino acids. DNA of the CDR3: TGTGCCGGCAGAGAGACAGGAGCAGAGACCCAGTACTTC. As protein: CAGRETGAETQYF.

The chain uses TRBV7-9 and TRBJ2-7; D possibly matches TRBD1 or TRBD2 (5 bases each). Deletions cut 5 bases from V and 6 bases from J, with 17 bases between. CDR1 SEHNR and CDR2 FQNEAQ come from the germline V gene (reference sequence). The CDR3 runs to 14 residues. CDR3 region: CASSEMGPQSEQYF. CDR3 coding DNA: TGTGCCAGCAGCGAGATGGGACCCCAGAGCGAGCAGTACTTC.

This clonotype showed up just a few times. The chain employs TRBV20-1 and TRBJ2-7; 8 bases are shared with TRBD1. V shed 0 bases, J shed 1 base, and the junction held 5 bases outside the gene matches. The CDR3 extends over 15 amino acids. CDR1 is DFQATT and CDR2 is SNEGSKA in the germline V gene (reference sequence). The DNA for the CDR3 is TGCAGTGCTAGAGAGGGGACAGGCCTTTCCTACGAGCAGTACTTC. This codes for CSAREGTGLSYEQYF.

This clonotype was counted at least ten times. V usage is TRBV7-9 and J usage is TRBJ1-4, with a possible D match to TRBD1 (6 bases). The germline V gene has CDR1 SEHNR and CDR2 FQNEAQ (reference sequence). The CDR3 sequence is 12 residues long. V lost 5 bases, J lost 10 bases, and 11 bases lay in between. This CDR3 is CASSHREGKLFF. DNA for the CDR3: TGTGCCAGCAGCCACAGGGAAGGAAAACTGTTTTTT.

This clonotype was observed a handful of times. This chain's CDR3 is CASSLATAVPDTQYF. Written as DNA, the CDR3 is TGTGCCAGCAGCTTAGCTACGGCTGTTCCAGATACGCAGTATTTT. The chain links TRBV11-2 to TRBJ2-3; D is undetermined. V lost 1 base, J lost 4 bases, and 12 bases lay in between. This CDR3 is built from 15 residues. Germline V gene lookup returns CDR1 SGHAT and CDR2 FQNNGV.

This clonotype was seen at least ten times. This chain connects TRBV29-1 to TRBJ1-4; 10 nucleotides line up with TRBD1. Germline values: CDR1 SQVTM, CDR2 ANQGSEA. CDR3 length equals 15 residues. J lost 6 bases, V lost 1 base, and 5 bases had no gene match. CDR3 region: CSVEAGGTGDEKLFF. CDR3 coding DNA: TGCAGCGTTGAAGCCGGGGGGACAGGGGATGAAAAACTGTTTTTT.

This rearrangement joins TRBV12-5 to TRBJ2-7; 9 bases agree with TRBD2. Germline CDR1 reads LGHNT; CDR2 reads FRNRAP. The J segment lost 4 bases and the V segment lost 6 bases, leaving 16 bases of the junction unmatched. The CDR3 spans 17 residues. The CDR3 DNA follows: TGTGCTAGTGGCGGCCCGTCCGGGCGGGGGGGAATGTACGAGCAGTACTTC. Its protein product is CASGGPSGRGGMYEQYF. Variable domain in full (rest from reference TRBV12-5 and TRBJ2-7): DARVTQTPRHKVTEMGQEVTMRCQPILGHNTVFWYRQTMMQGLELLAYFRNRAPLDDSGMPKDRFSAEMPDATLATLKIQPSEPRDSAVYFCASGGPSGRGGMYEQYFGPGTRLTVT.

The V call is TRBV18, the J call TRBJ1-4, with D maybe TRBD1 (5 bases). V gave up 6 bases and J gave up 6 bases, with 14 bases separating them. The CDR3 runs to 14 residues. The germline CDR1 and CDR2 sequences are KGHSH and LQKENI. CDR3 coding DNA: TGTGCCAGCTCGCAACAGGAGGAGTATGAAAAACTGTTTTTT. Its protein product is CASSQQEEYEKLFF. The complete variable domain, with remaining parts taken from reference TRBV18 and TRBJ1-4, reads NAGVMQNPRHLVRRRGQEARLRCSPMKGHSHVYWYRQLPEEGLKFMVYLQKENIIDESGMPKERFSAEFPKEGPSILRIQQVVRGDSAAYFCASSQQEEYEKLFFGSGTQLSVL.

This clonotype was counted many times. The rearrangement uses TRBV12-3 or TRBV12-4 and TRBJ1-5, with D possibly matching TRBD1 (5 bases). The CDR3 consists of 13 residues. Trimming took 2 bases from V and 7 from J, leaving 9 bases between them. Written as DNA, the CDR3 is TGTGCCAGCAGTTTACTGGGGGAACAGCCCCAGCATTTT. Translated, it gives CASSLLGEQPQHF.

V and J are TRBV28 and TRBJ2-2; TRBD1 matches 7 bases. V was pared by 6 bases and J by 5 bases, with 15 bases of the junction left unmatched. The CDR3 has 17 amino acids. The germline gives CDR1 MDHEN, CDR2 SYDVKM. The CDR3 DNA sequence: TGTGCCAGCAGGGACCACAGGGGAACGGAGTTTACCGGGGAGCTGTTTTTT. Translated, it gives CASRDHRGTEFTGELFF.

J is TRBJ2-3 and V is TRBV20-1; possible D gene TRBD1, 5 bases. The ends were cut back, 1 base at V and 4 bases at J, with 21 bases in the middle. The CDR3 sequence is 17 residues long. Germline CDR1 is DFQATT and CDR2 is SNEGSKA (reference sequence). The CDR3 loop reads CSARGYVATAKADTQYF. For the CDR3, the DNA is TGCAGTGCTAGAGGTTACGTTGCGACAGCGAAGGCAGATACGCAGTATTTT.

This clonotype was observed many times. The chain links TRBV29-1 to TRBJ1-1; no clear D. The CDR3 has 11 residues. V shed 1 base and J shed 4 bases, with 4 bases lying between them. Germline CDR1 is SQVTM and CDR2 is ANQGSEA. CDR3 coding DNA: TGCAGCGTTGAAGCGGGCACTGAAGCTTTCTTT. This sequence encodes CSVEAGTEAFF.

Note on this clonotype: One base away lies a much larger clone, so this may be a sequencing read error. This chain connects TRBV28 to TRBJ2-3; 12 bases align to TRBD2. The germline V gene has CDR1 MDHEN and CDR2 SYDVKM. The length of the CDR3 is 19 residues. J was trimmed by 0 bases and V by 8 bases; bases with no gene match: 15. The CDR3: CASGSPFVTSGSSTDTQYF. The CDR3 DNA follows: TGTGCCAGCGGTTCCCCTTTCGTGACTAGCGGGAGTAGCACAGATACGCAGTATTTT.

Points on this clonotype: Its ends do not fully match the called genes, so a read error is possible. The rearrangement links TRBV29-1 to TRBJ2-5, with D tentatively TRBD1 (5 bases). Germline CDR1 and CDR2: SQVTM and ANQGSEA. The CDR3 covers 13 residues. The CDR3 region is CSVEGLIQEAQYF. The CDR3 bases are TGCAGCGTTGAGGGGCTGATACAAGAGGCCCAGTACTTC.

This clonotype has at least ten counts. The J gene is TRBJ1-5, the V gene TRBV12-5; D is uncertain. The CDR3 consists of 13 residues. Germline values: CDR1 LGHNT, CDR2 FRNRAP. V lost 3 bases to trimming and J lost 9 bases, with 12 bases between them. CDR3 sequence reads: CASGFLAGLPQHF. The CDR3 region has the DNA TGTGCTAGTGGTTTTTTAGCAGGTCTGCCCCAGCATTTT. Combining the CDR3 with reference TRBV12-5 and TRBJ1-5 gives the whole variable domain DARVTQTPRHKVTEMGQEVTMRCQPILGHNTVFWYRQTMMQGLELLAYFRNRAPLDDSGMPKDRFSAEMPDATLATLKIQPSEPRDSAVYFCASGFLAGLPQHFGDGTRLSIL.

This clonotype was picked up a small number of times. This is likely a read error, given that the CDR3 carries no conserved phenylalanine or tryptophan at its end. This chain joins TRBV12-3 or TRBV12-4 and TRBJ1-1, with a tentative D call TRBD1 (6 bases). Between the trimmed V and J ends, which lost 3 bases and 0 bases, there was a span of 11 bases. The CDR3 runs to 15 residues. As DNA, the CDR3 is TGTGCCAGCAGTTTTGACGACAGGTTGAACACTGAAGCTTTCTTG. Residues: CASSFDDRLNTEAFL.

The rearrangement joins TRBV7-9 to TRBJ2-7, with D possibly being TRBD1 (5 bases). Germline V gene data show CDR1 as SEHNR and CDR2 as FQNEAQ (reference sequence). V lost 5 bases to trimming and J lost 2 bases, with 13 bases between them. The CDR3 spans 14 residues. DNA of the CDR3: TGTGCCAGCAGCCCTCCGGACAAGACCTACGAGCAGTACTTC. Amino acids: CASSPPDKTYEQYF.